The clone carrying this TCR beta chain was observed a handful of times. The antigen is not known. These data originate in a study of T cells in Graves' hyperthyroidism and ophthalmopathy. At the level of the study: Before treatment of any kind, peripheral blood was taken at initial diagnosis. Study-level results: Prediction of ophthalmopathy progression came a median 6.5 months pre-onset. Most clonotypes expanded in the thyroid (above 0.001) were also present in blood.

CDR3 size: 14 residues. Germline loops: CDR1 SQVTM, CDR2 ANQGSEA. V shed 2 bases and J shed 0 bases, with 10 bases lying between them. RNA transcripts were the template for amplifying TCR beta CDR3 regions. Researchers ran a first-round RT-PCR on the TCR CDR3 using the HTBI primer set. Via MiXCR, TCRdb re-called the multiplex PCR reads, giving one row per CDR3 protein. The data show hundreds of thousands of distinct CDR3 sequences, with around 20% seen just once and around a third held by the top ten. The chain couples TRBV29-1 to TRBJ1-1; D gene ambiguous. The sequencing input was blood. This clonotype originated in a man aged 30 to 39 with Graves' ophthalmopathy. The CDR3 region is CSVELPAMNTEAFF. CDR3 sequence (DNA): TGCAGCGTTGAACTCCCAGCCATGAACACTGAAGCTTTCTTT.